Listed below are T cell receptor beta chains from one sample, sequenced in a study of shared clonotypes between healthy human individuals. Assay used: immunoSEQ multiplex PCR; TCRdb lists only in-frame clones, some missing. The sample holds approximately 2.5 million clones, 80% to 95% seen once. Sequencing was performed on naive CD4+ T cells from PBMCs. The receptors come from a man between 18 and 35 years old in good health. Some clones in this sample may be carry-over from other donors' samples. Both conserved end residues are part of each CDR3. Each record gives: V gene, D gene, clone size, J gene, CDR3 DNA, CDR3 protein. D genes are given only for firm matches. Some rows mark clone size as missing; the rest say once, few, many or name a class of expanded clone.

V: TRBV4-1; D: .; size: .; J: TRBJ1-5; DNA: TGCGCCAGCAGCCAAGAAGGGACGGCCAATCAGCCCCAGCATTTT; CDR3: CASSQEGTANQPQHF
V: TRBV6-5; D: .; size: .; J: TRBJ2-7; DNA: TGTGCCAGCAGTTACAGACAGGCTAATTCCTACGAGCAGTACTTC; CDR3: CASSYRQANSYEQYF
V: TRBV11-2; D: .; size: .; J: TRBJ2-3; DNA: TGTGCCAGCAGCTTAGGTACGGGAGACACAGATACGCAGTATTTT; CDR3: CASSLGTGDTDTQYF
V: TRBV5-1; D: TRBD2; size: .; J: TRBJ2-1; DNA: TGCGCCAGCAGCTTGGCACTTGCGGGAGGACACTACAATGAGCAGTTCTTC; CDR3: CASSLALAGGHYNEQFF
V: TRBV2; D: TRBD2; size: .; J: TRBJ2-5; DNA: TGTGCCAGCTTACTAGCGCCCAAGACCCAGTACTTC; CDR3: CASLLAPKTQYF
V: TRBV5-1; D: .; size: .; J: TRBJ2-5; DNA: TGCGCCAGCAGCATTCTACAAGAGACCCAGTACTTC; CDR3: CASSILQETQYF
V: TRBV7-2; D: TRBD1; size: .; J: TRBJ2-7; DNA: TGTGCCAGCAGCTTAGTTGGGACAGGTAGCAACGAGCAGTACTTC; CDR3: CASSLVGTGSNEQYF
V: TRBV5-1; D: .; size: .; J: TRBJ1-2; DNA: TGCGCCAGCAGCTTTGGTCAGGCGGTTGGTGGCTACACCTTC; CDR3: CASSFGQAVGGYTF
V: TRBV7-2; D: TRBD1; size: few; J: TRBJ1-1; DNA: TGTGCCAGCAGCTTCGACAGGGGCAACACTGAAGCTTTCTTT; CDR3: CASSFDRGNTEAFF
V: TRBV12-1; D: .; size: .; J: TRBJ1-3; DNA: TGTGCCAGCAGCCACCTCGGGCTAGCCTCTGGAAACACCATATATTTT; CDR3: CASSHLGLASGNTIYF
V: TRBV6-5; D: .; size: .; J: TRBJ1-5; DNA: TGTGCCAGCAGTTTGGGGGGATTGGGCAATCAGCCCCAGCATTTT; CDR3: CASSLGGLGNQPQHF
V: TRBV18; D: .; size: .; J: TRBJ2-5; DNA: TGTGCCAGCCGCCTCGGCGTGGGTGAGCAAGAGACCCAGTACTTC; CDR3: CASRLGVGEQETQYF
V: TRBV29-1; D: .; size: .; J: TRBJ1-2; DNA: TGCAGCGTGTTGGAGGTTGGCTACACCTTC; CDR3: CSVLEVGYTF
V: TRBV5-1; D: TRBD2; size: .; J: TRBJ2-7; DNA: TGCGCCAGCAGCCTAACCCCCGGGACTAGCGGCTACGAGCAGTACTTC; CDR3: CASSLTPGTSGYEQYF
V: TRBV5-6; D: .; size: .; J: TRBJ2-3; DNA: TGTGCCAGCAGCTTCACCCCTTCAGATACGCAGTATTTT; CDR3: CASSFTPSDTQYF
V: TRBV4-1; D: .; size: .; J: TRBJ1-4; DNA: TGCGCCAGCAGCCAGTCGACAGGTGAAAAACTGTTTTTT; CDR3: CASSQSTGEKLFF
V: TRBV2; D: TRBD2; size: .; J: TRBJ2-5; DNA: TGTGCCAGCAGTGCGCGGACCGGGAGGGAGACCCAGTACTTC; CDR3: CASSARTGRETQYF
V: TRBV14; D: .; size: .; J: TRBJ2-7; DNA: TGTGCCAGCAGCCAAGCTTCCAGGGAAAACGAGCAGTACTTC; CDR3: CASSQASRENEQYF
V: TRBV6-6; D: TRBD1; size: many; J: TRBJ2-7; DNA: TGTGCCAGCAGTCAATGGGACAGGGAGGCTATGGTGCTTGACTTC; CDR3: CASSQWDREAMVLDF
V: TRBV6-5; D: .; size: once; J: TRBJ1-2; DNA: TGTGCCAGCAGCCAACCGACAGAGACGTGGAGCTACACCTTC; CDR3: CASSQPTETWSYTF
V: TRBV5-1; D: .; size: .; J: TRBJ2-7; DNA: TGCGCCAGCAGCACCCAGGGGACGACCGAGCAGTACTTC; CDR3: CASSTQGTTEQYF
V: TRBV19; D: .; size: .; J: TRBJ2-7; DNA: TGTGCCAGTAGTATAGCTGGGAACGAGCAGTACTTC; CDR3: CASSIAGNEQYF
V: TRBV27; D: TRBD1; size: few; J: TRBJ2-2; DNA: TGTGCCAGCAGCCTAAGACAGGGAACGAACACCGGGGAGCTGTTTTTT; CDR3: CASSLRQGTNTGELFF
V: TRBV28; D: .; size: .; J: TRBJ1-5; DNA: TGTGCCAGCAGTTTATGGACGGGAGTGGGCAATCAGCCCCAGCATTTT; CDR3: CASSLWTGVGNQPQHF
V: TRBV6-1; D: .; size: once; J: TRBJ2-7; DNA: TGTGCCAGCAGTGAAGCGGGCAGGGGGGTCTACGAGCAGTACTTC; CDR3: CASSEAGRGVYEQYF
V: TRBV15; D: .; size: .; J: TRBJ2-7; DNA: TGTGCCACCAGCGGGGGGCTAACTATCGACGAGCAGTACTTC; CDR3: CATSGGLTIDEQYF
V: TRBV18; D: .; size: .; J: TRBJ2-7; DNA: TGTGCCAGCTCACCATCCCTCTACGAGCAGTACTTC; CDR3: CASSPSLYEQYF
V: TRBV10-1; D: .; size: .; J: TRBJ2-7; DNA: TGCGCCAGCAGTGCGGAGACCCTGCGTGCGGGCGAGCAGTACTTC; CDR3: CASSAETLRAGEQYF
V: TRBV19; D: .; size: once; J: TRBJ2-7; DNA: TGTGCCAGCCGAACAAGGGGGGCCGCCTACGAGCAGTACTTC; CDR3: CASRTRGAAYEQYF
V: TRBV27; D: TRBD1; size: .; J: TRBJ2-2; DNA: TGTGCCAGCAGGGTCCGACAGGGGGCGCGGACCGGGGAGCTGTTTTTT; CDR3: CASRVRQGARTGELFF
V: TRBV28; D: .; size: .; J: TRBJ2-1; DNA: TGTGCCAGCAGCGGAGTGGAGCAGTTCTTC; CDR3: CASSGVEQFF
V: TRBV18; D: TRBD2; size: .; J: TRBJ2-1; DNA: TGTGCCAGCTCCCACAAGACTAGCGGGCACTACAATGAGCAGTTCTTC; CDR3: CASSHKTSGHYNEQFF
V: TRBV10-2; D: .; size: .; J: TRBJ2-7; DNA: TGCGCCAGCAGTGAGATATTAGGCGCCGAGCAGTACTTC; CDR3: CASSEILGAEQYF